A single sample gave rise to the 13 T cell receptor beta chains below, sequenced in a study of shared clonotypes between healthy human individuals. Sequenced by immunoSEQ multiplex PCR; TCRdb stores in-frame clones only, minus some. The sample lists roughly 1,100,000 clones, about 80% occurring once. Sequences were obtained from memory CD4+ T cells sorted from blood. Subset meaning: CD45RA-negative fraction. These receptors all stem from a man younger than 30 in good health.

The rearrangement uses TRBV27 and TRBJ2-7, with D possibly being TRBD1 or TRBD2 (5 bases each). Trimming left V 2 bases short and J 9 bases short, with 8 bases between. CDR1 is MNHEY and CDR2 is SMNVEV in the germline V gene (reference sequence). The CDR3 spans 11 residues. DNA of the CDR3: TGTGCCAGCAGTTTAGGGGGAGTGCAGTACTTC. Protein product: CASSLGGVQYF.

The rearrangement joins TRBV6-6 to TRBJ2-2; 9 bases map to TRBD2. The germline V gene encodes CDR1 MNHNY and CDR2 SVGAGI (reference sequence). CDR3 size: 16 residues. After removal of 6 bases from V and 1 base from J, the junction contained 6 bases not matched to a gene. CDR3 loop: CASSPGLAQNTGELFF. CDR3 in DNA: TGTGCCAGCAGCCCAGGACTAGCGCAGAACACCGGGGAGCTGTTTTTT.

V is TRBV7-2 and J is TRBJ1-2, with 7 bases aligning to TRBD1. Unmatched junction bases numbered 9, after V lost 5 bases and J lost 6 bases. Per germline, CDR1 SGHTA and CDR2 FQGNSA. The CDR3 runs to 14 residues. The CDR3 here is CASSPWEGADGYTF. In nucleotides, the CDR3 is TGTGCCAGCAGCCCGTGGGAGGGGGCAGATGGCTACACCTTC.

The genes are TRBV30 and TRBJ1-2; weak D call: TRBD1 (5 bases). CDR3 size: 12 residues. Germline V CDR1 and CDR2: GTSNPN, SVGIG (reference sequence). V was pared by 4 bases and J by 9 bases, with 15 bases between. The CDR3 coding sequence is TGTGCCTGGATGCAGGCGAAGGGGCGCTACACCTTC. It yields the protein CAWMQAKGRYTF. Filled out from reference TRBV30 and TRBJ1-2, the complete variable domain reads SQTIHQWPATLVQPVGSPLSLECTVEGTSNPNLYWYRQAAGRGLQLLFYSVGIGQISSEVPQNLSASRPQDRQFILSSKKLLLSDSGFYLCAWMQAKGRYTFGSGTRLTVV.

V and J are TRBV19 and TRBJ2-2; maybe TRBD1 (6 bases). This CDR3 region has 17 residues. Trimming pared 3 bases from V and 1 base from J, leaving 15 bases between. CDR1 is LNHDA, CDR2 SQIVND, per germline (reference sequence). The CDR3 loop reads CASSIDRKDRNTGELFF. DNA for the CDR3: TGTGCCAGTAGTATCGATAGGAAGGACAGGAACACCGGGGAGCTGTTTTTT.

The chain couples TRBV5-1 to TRBJ2-1; 9 bases are a match to TRBD2. V gave up 4 bases and J gave up 3 bases; unmatched junction bases: 5. CDR1 is SGHRS, CDR2 YFSETQ, per germline. CDR3 length equals 15 residues. DNA for the CDR3: TGCGCCAGCAGCCCTTCTAGCGGGAACTACAATGAGCAGTTCTTC. Translating it yields CASSPSSGNYNEQFF.

This clone was recorded once. The chain couples TRBV5-1 to TRBJ2-3, with TRBD2 matching over 7 bases. The CDR3 runs to 17 residues. Germline CDR1 and CDR2: SGHRS and YFSETQ. Germline trimming cut 1 base from V and 3 bases from J; bases unmatched to any gene: 11. CDR3 sequence reads: CASSLLSSGSLTDTQYF. CDR3 sequence (DNA): TGCGCCAGCAGCTTGTTGTCTAGCGGCAGCTTGACAGATACGCAGTATTTT.

The rearrangement uses TRBV6-5 and TRBJ2-5; D remains ambiguous. The length of the CDR3 is 12 residues. CDR1 and CDR2 (germline): MNHEY, SVGAGI. Deletions cut 6 bases from V and 4 bases from J, with 9 bases between. As DNA, the CDR3 is TGTGCCAGCAGCAACCCACGAGAGACCCAGTACTTC. Residues: CASSNPRETQYF.

This clone turned up a few times. The sample contains more than one DNA sequence encoding this CDR3. This rearrangement joins TRBV28 to TRBJ1-2, with D unclear. Looked up from germline, CDR1 is MDHEN and CDR2 is SYDVKM. Trimming removed 6 bases at V and 6 bases at J, with 5 bases between. The CDR3 covers 10 residues. CDR3 DNA: TGTGCCAGCAGAGAAAATGGCTACACCTTC. This encodes CASRENGYTF.

The chain combines TRBV10-1 with TRBJ1-1; D gene unclear. The CDR3 is 12 amino acids. V was cut by 4 bases and J by 4 bases, with 7 bases left in between. Germline loops: CDR1 WNHNN, CDR2 SYGVQD (reference sequence). Here the CDR3 reads CASSGSRTEAFF. In DNA form, the CDR3 reads TGCGCCAGCAGTGGTTCTCGCACTGAAGCTTTCTTT.

This clone has a count of ten or more. The CDR3 DNA is TGCGCCAGCAGTGAGTCGTTGGGGCATACGGGAGATACGCAGTATTTT. It encodes CASSESLGHTGDTQYF. The chain couples TRBV10-1 to TRBJ2-3, with D possibly TRBD1 on 5 matching bases. Germline lookup yields CDR1 WNHNN and CDR2 SYGVQD (reference sequence). V shed 0 bases and J shed 5 bases, with 15 bases lying between them. CDR3 length: 16 residues.

This clone occurred a few times. The CDR3 DNA reads as TGTGCCAGTAGTAGCCCCCTCGGGACAGGGAGTTACGAGCAGTACTTC. Translated: CASSSPLGTGSYEQYF. This chain joins TRBV19 and TRBJ2-7; TRBD1 aligns across 9 bases. From germline, CDR1 is LNHDA and CDR2 SQIVND (reference sequence). The CDR3 has 16 residues. V shed 4 bases, J shed 4 bases, and the junction held 11 bases outside the gene matches.

This clone was seen only once. The chain is built from TRBV9 and TRBJ1-2; no clear D. CDR1 and CDR2 (germline): SGDLS, YYNGEE. The V end was cut by 4 bases, the J end by 4 bases, with 11 bases between. The CDR3 covers 13 residues. In nucleotides, the CDR3 is TGTGCCAGCAGCATTCTCGGGTCCTATGGCTACACCTTC. Translated, it gives CASSILGSYGYTF.